The 15 T cell receptor beta chains presented below share a single source sample, sequenced in a study of blood T cell repertoires in COVID-19. Measured with immunoSEQ multiplex PCR; TCRdb has only the in-frame clones, and not every one. The sample contains roughly 280,000 clones, 75% to 90% of which appear only once. The sample was peripheral blood. The receptors derive from a man over 45 with acute or convalescent COVID-19.

This chain uses TRBV5-1 with TRBJ1-2; no clear D. Germline loops: CDR1 SGHRS, CDR2 YFSETQ. Between the trimmed V and J ends, which lost 3 bases and 8 bases, there was a span of 11 bases. The CDR3 length is 12 residues. The CDR3 sequence is CASSSTRSGYTF. DNA for the CDR3: TGCGCCAGCAGCTCCACACGTTCCGGCTACACCTTC.

The V and J genes are TRBV12-5 and TRBJ2-6; D not resolved. Trimming took off 7 bases at V and 0 bases at J, with 4 bases between the two ends. The CDR3 is made up of 13 amino acids. Germline CDR1 and CDR2: LGHNT and FRNRAP. This chain's CDR3 is CASAVSGANVLTF. The CDR3 coding sequence is TGTGCTAGTGCCGTCTCTGGGGCCAACGTCCTGACTTTC.

Only a few counts were recorded for this clone. Within the sample, other DNA sequences also encode this same CDR3. The V and J genes are TRBV5-1 and TRBJ2-5; TRBD1 aligns across 10 bases. The germline V gene has CDR1 SGHRS and CDR2 YFSETQ. Trimming cost V 5 bases and J 4 bases; bases outside gene matches: 5. The CDR3 is made up of 14 amino acids. The DNA of the CDR3 is TGCGCCAGCAGTCCCGGGACAGGGGTAGAGACCCAGTACTTC. This sequence encodes CASSPGTGVETQYF.

The V call is TRBV27, the J call TRBJ2-1; 7 nucleotides agree with TRBD1. Germline values: CDR1 MNHEY, CDR2 SMNVEV (reference sequence). The V and J ends lost 3 bases and 8 bases, in that order; junction bases with no gene match: 4. The CDR3 runs to 13 residues. CDR3 sequence reads: CASSFGQAYEQFF. The CDR3, as DNA: TGTGCCAGCAGTTTCGGACAGGCATATGAGCAGTTCTTC.

In regard to this clone: The identical CDR3 is also encoded by other nucleotide sequences in the sample. The chain carries TRBV6-5 and TRBJ1-2, with D perhaps TRBD1 (5 bases). V was trimmed by 5 bases and J by 5 bases, leaving 6 bases between them. Germline loops: CDR1 MNHEY, CDR2 SVGAGI. The CDR3 totals 11 residues. CDR3 protein: CASSPGYGYTF. Here the CDR3 DNA reads TGTGCCAGCAGTCCAGGGTATGGCTACACCTTC.

The chain is built from TRBV3-1 (or the pseudogene TRBV3-2) and TRBJ1-2, with D perhaps TRBD1 (6 bases). CDR3 length: 15 amino acids. Trimming cost V 1 base and J 0 bases, with 9 bases left between them. CDR1 LGHDT and CDR2 YNNKEL come from the germline V gene (reference sequence). The CDR3 DNA reads as TGTGCCAGCAGCCAAGCGGACAGACCTAACTATGGCTACACCTTC. Translating gives CASSQADRPNYGYTF.

The chain carries TRBV7-2 and TRBJ1-2, with D hard to call. Germline CDR1 reads SGHTA; CDR2 reads FQGNSA. Deletions cut 0 bases from V and 7 bases from J, with 18 bases between. This CDR3 is 16 amino acids long. The CDR3 region is CASSLALVAGGGGYTF. The CDR3 DNA reads TGTGCCAGCAGCTTAGCGCTAGTAGCAGGTGGAGGTGGCTACACCTTC.

This clone has just a few counts. This rearrangement joins TRBV14 to TRBJ1-1; no definite D call. CDR3 length: 13 residues. Germline-derived CDR1 and CDR2 are SGHDN and FVKESK. Trimming removed 0 bases from V and 5 bases from J, with 7 bases in between. The CDR3 DNA reads as TGTGCCAGCAGCCAAGATAGAGAAACTGAAGCTTTCTTT. This codes for CASSQDRETEAFF.

This clone has just one count. The chain carries TRBV5-1 and TRBJ1-3; D might be TRBD1 (6 bases). CDR1 and CDR2 (germline): SGHRS, YFSETQ. Trimming left V 6 bases short and J 1 base short, with 17 bases between. The length of the CDR3 is 16 residues. In DNA, the CDR3 is TGCGCCAGCATGGGAGGCGGGGGCGAATCTGGAAACACCATATATTTT. Translating it yields CASMGGGGESGNTIYF.

A note on this clone: Other DNA sequences within the sample encode an identical CDR3. This rearrangement joins TRBV18 to TRBJ2-7; D perhaps matches TRBD1 (6 bases). The V gene's germline CDR1 is KGHSH and CDR2 LQKENI. With 3 bases removed from V and 4 bases from J, the gap between germline ends came to 7 bases. The CDR3 spans 12 residues. The CDR3 nucleotides read TGTGCCAGCTCACCGGACAGTTACGAGCAGTACTTC. Translation gives CASSPDSYEQYF.

The J gene is TRBJ2-3, the V gene TRBV3-1 (or the pseudogene TRBV3-2); 10 nucleotides agree with TRBD2. Germline V gene data show CDR1 as LGHDT and CDR2 as YNNKEL (reference sequence). The CDR3 runs to 14 residues. Trimming at V came to 8 bases and at J to 3 bases, leaving 5 bases not matched to a gene. The CDR3 DNA sequence: TGTGCCAGCCAAAAGCGGGGGGGGACAGATACGCAGTATTTT. This sequence encodes CASQKRGGTDTQYF.

This clone was seen more than once but under ten times. The genes are TRBV30 and TRBJ1-1, with TRBD1 matching over 11 bases. CDR1 is GTSNPN, CDR2 SVGIG, per germline (reference sequence). This CDR3 comprises 12 residues. Trimming took 3 bases from V and 12 from J; bases not matched to a gene: 6. The CDR3 sequence is CAWRGDRGTSFF. In DNA form, the CDR3 reads TGTGCCTGGAGGGGGGACAGGGGGACGTCTTTCTTT.

This chain links TRBV7-2 with TRBJ2-2; D may be TRBD2 (6 bases). Trimming shortened V by 5 bases and J by 4 bases, and 11 bases separated the two germline ends. CDR1 and CDR2 from the germline V gene are SGHTA and FQGNSA. CDR3 length: 14 amino acids. CDR3: CASSVPTSTGELFF. CDR3 DNA: TGTGCCAGCAGCGTCCCGACTAGCACCGGGGAGCTGTTTTTT.

The rearrangement uses TRBV7-8 and TRBJ1-6; 8 positions match TRBD1. Trimming removed 5 bases from V and 5 bases from J; junction bases left unmatched: 11. Germline CDR1 SGHVS, CDR2 FQNEAQ. CDR3 length: 17 residues. The CDR3 loop is CASSRRRQGADNSPLHF. DNA of the CDR3: TGTGCCAGCAGCCGAAGGCGTCAGGGGGCGGATAATTCACCCCTCCACTTT.

This sequence joins TRBV25-1 and TRBJ2-7; TRBD2 aligns across 10 bases. With V trimmed by 4 bases and J by 6 bases, 12 bases remained unmatched. Germline CDR1 and CDR2: MGHDK and SYGVNS. CDR3 length: 16 amino acids. In DNA, the CDR3 is TGTGCCAGCAGTGGAAGCTTACAGCGGGGGGGTGGCGAGCAGTACTTC. Protein: CASSGSLQRGGGEQYF.